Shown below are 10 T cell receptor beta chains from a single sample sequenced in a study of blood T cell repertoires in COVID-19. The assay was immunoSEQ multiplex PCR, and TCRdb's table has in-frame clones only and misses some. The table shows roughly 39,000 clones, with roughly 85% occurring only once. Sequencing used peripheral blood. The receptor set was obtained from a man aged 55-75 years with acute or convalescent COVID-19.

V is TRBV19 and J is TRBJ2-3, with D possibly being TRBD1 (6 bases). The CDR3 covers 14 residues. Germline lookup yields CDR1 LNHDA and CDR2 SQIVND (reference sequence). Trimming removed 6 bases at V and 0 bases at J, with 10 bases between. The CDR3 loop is CASRARGSTDTQYF. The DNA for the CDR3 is TGTGCCAGTAGAGCCAGGGGAAGCACAGATACGCAGTATTTT.

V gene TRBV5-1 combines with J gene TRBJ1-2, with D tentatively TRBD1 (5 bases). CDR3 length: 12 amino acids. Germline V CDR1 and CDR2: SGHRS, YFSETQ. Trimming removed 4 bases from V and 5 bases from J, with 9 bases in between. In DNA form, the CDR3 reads TGCGCCAGCAGCCCCGGACAATATGGCTACACCTTC. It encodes CASSPGQYGYTF.

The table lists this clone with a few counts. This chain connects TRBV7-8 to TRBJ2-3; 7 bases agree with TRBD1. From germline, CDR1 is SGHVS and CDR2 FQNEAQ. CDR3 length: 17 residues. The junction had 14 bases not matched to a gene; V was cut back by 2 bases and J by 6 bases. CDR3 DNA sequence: TGTGCCAGCAGCTTAATTGGAGGAGCGCTGACAGGGGATACGCAGTATTTT. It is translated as CASSLIGGALTGDTQYF.

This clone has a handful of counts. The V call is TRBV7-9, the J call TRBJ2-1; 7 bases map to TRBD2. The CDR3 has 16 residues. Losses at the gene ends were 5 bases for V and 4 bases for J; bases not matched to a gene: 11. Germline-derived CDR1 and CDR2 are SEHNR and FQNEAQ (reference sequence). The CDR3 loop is CASSPFLRGVYNEQFF. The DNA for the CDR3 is TGTGCCAGCAGCCCTTTTCTTCGGGGGGTGTACAATGAGCAGTTCTTC.

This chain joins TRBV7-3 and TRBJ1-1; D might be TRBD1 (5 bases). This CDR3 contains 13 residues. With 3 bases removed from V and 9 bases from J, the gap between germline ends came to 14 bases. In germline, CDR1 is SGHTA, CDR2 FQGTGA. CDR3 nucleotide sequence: TGTGCCAGCAGCTTGCTGTGGGGCCAGCAAGCTTTCTTT. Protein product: CASSLLWGQQAFF.

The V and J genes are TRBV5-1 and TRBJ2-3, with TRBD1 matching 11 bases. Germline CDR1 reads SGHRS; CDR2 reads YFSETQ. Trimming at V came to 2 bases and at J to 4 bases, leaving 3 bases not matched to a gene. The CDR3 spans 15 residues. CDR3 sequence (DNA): TGCGCCAGCAGCTTCGGACAGGGGGCATCAGATACGCAGTATTTT. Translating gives CASSFGQGASDTQYF.

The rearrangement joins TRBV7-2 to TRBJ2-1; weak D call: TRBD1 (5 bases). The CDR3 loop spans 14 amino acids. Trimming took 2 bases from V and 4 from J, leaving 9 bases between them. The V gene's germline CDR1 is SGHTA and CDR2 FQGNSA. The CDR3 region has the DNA TGTGCCAGCAGCTTACCCGACAGATACAATGAGCAGTTCTTC. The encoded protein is CASSLPDRYNEQFF.

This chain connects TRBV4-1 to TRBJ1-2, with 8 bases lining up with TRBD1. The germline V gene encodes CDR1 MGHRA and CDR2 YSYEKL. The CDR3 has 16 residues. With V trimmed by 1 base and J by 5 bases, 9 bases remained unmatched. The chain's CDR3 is CASSQGEWDRLYGYTF. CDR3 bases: TGCGCCAGCAGCCAAGGCGAATGGGACAGGTTGTATGGCTACACCTTC.

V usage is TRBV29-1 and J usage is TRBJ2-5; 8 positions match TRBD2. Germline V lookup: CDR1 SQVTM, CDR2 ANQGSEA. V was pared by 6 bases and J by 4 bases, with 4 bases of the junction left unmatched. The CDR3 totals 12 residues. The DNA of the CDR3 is TGCAGCGTCATTAGCGGGGCAGAGACCCAGTACTTC. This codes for CSVISGAETQYF.

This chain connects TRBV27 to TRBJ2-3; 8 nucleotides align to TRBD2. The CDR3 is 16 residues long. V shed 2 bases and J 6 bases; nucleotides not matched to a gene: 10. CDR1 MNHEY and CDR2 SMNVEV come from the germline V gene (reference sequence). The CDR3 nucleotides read TGTGCCAGCAGTTTAAACGGGAGGGCCAGTCGGGATACGCAGTATTTT. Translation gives CASSLNGRASRDTQYF.